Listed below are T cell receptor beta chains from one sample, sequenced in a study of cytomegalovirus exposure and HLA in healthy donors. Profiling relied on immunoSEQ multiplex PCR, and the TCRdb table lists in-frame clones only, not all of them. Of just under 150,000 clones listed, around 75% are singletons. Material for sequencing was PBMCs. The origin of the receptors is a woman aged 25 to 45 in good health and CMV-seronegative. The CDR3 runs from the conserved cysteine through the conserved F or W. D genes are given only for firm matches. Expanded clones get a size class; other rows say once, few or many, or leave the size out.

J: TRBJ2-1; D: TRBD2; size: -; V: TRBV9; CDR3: CASSVGLAGGFSSYNEQFF; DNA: TGTGCCAGCAGCGTAGGCCTAGCGGGGGGGTTTAGCTCCTACAATGAGCAGTTCTTC
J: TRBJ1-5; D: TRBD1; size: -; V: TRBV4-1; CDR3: CASSQAPGQGHQPQHF; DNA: TGCGCCAGCAGCCAAGCGCCGGGACAGGGACATCAGCCCCAGCATTTT
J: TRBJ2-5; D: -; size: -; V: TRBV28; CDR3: CASSSPDSKGSLFYQETQYF; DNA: TGTGCCAGCAGTTCTCCCGACAGTAAAGGATCCTTATTTTACCAAGAGACCCAGTACTTC
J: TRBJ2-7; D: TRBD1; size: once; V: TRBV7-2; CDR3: CASSLEGDRASYF; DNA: TGTGCCAGCAGCTTAGAGGGGGACAGGGCGTCGTACTTC
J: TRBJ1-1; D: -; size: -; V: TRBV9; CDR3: CASSGFEGDTEAFF; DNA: TGTGCCAGCAGTGGCTTCGAGGGAGACACTGAAGCTTTCTTT
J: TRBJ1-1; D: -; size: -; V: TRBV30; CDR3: CAWSQGQMNTEAFF; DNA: TGTGCCTGGAGTCAGGGGCAGATGAACACTGAAGCTTTCTTT
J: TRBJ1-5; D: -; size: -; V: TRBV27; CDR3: CASSTRESQPQHF; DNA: TGTGCCAGCAGCACTAGGGAGAGTCAGCCCCAGCATTTT
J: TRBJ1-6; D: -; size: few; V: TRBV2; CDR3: CASTALGQANSPLHF; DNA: TGTGCCAGCACGGCCCTAGGACAAGCTAATTCACCCCTCCACTTT
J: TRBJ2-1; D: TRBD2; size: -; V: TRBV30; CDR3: CAWLGTRYNEQFF; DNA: TGTGCCTGGCTCGGGACTAGATACAATGAGCAGTTCTTC
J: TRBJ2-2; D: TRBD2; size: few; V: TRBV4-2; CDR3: CASSQDEGGHGELFF; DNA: TGTGCCAGCAGCCAAGATGAGGGAGGGCACGGGGAGCTGTTTTTT
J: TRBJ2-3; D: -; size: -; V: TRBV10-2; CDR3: CASSLTDTQYF; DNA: TGCGCCAGCAGTCTCACAGATACGCAGTATTTT
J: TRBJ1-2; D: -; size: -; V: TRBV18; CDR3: CASSPSRGNYGYTF; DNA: TGTGCCAGCTCACCCTCAAGAGGCAACTATGGCTACACCTTC
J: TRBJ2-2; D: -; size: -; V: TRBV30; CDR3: CAWNIGQNTGELFF; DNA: TGTGCCTGGAATATCGGACAGAACACCGGGGAGCTGTTTTTT
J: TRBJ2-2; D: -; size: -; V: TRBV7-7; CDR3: CASSQRGQTGELFF; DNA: TGTGCCAGCAGTCAGCGGGGACAAACCGGGGAGCTGTTTTTT
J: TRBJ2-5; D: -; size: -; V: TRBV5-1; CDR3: CASSLSGAGETQYF; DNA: TGCGCCAGCAGCTTGAGCGGAGCCGGAGAGACCCAGTACTTC
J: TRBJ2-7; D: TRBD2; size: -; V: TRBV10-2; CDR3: CASRRAGITYEQYF; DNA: TGCGCCAGCAGGAGAGCGGGAATCACCTACGAGCAGTACTTC
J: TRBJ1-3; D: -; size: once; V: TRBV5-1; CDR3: CASSYSSGSGNTIYF; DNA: TGCGCCAGCAGCTACTCTTCCGGGTCTGGAAACACCATATATTTT
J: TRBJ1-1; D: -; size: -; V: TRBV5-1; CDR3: CASSLGGGGGVRTEAFF; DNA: TGCGCCAGCAGCTTGGGGGGGGGTGGGGGGGTACGCACTGAAGCTTTCTTT
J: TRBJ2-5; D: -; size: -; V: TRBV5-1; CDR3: CASSLTAGRQETQYF; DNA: TGCGCCAGCAGCTTGACCGCGGGCAGACAAGAGACCCAGTACTTC
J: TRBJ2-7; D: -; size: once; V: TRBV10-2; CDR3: CASGAGAYEQYF; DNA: TGCGCCAGCGGGGCAGGGGCCTACGAGCAGTACTTC
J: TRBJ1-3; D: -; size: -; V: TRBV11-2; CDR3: CASSLAAGLLGNTIYF; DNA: TGTGCCAGCAGCTTAGCGGCAGGGCTTCTCGGAAACACCATATATTTT
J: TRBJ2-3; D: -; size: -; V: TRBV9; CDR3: CASQRYFTDTQYF; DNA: TGTGCCTCGCAGCGTTACTTCACAGATACGCAGTATTTT
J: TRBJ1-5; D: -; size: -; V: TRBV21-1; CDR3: CASSKDRGNQPQHF; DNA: TGTGCCAGCAGCAAAGACCGGGGGAATCAGCCCCAGCATTTT
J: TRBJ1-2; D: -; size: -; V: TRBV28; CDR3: CASSFLRGRGYTF; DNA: TGTGCCAGCAGTTTCTTACGGGGTCGGGGCTACACCTTC
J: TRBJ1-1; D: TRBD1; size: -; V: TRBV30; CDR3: CAWSQDRMNTEAFF; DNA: TGTGCCTGGAGTCAGGACAGGATGAACACTGAAGCTTTCTTT
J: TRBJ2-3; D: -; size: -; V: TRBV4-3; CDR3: CASSQDLAGWVTDTQYF; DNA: TGCGCCAGCAGCCAAGATTTGGCAGGTTGGGTCACAGATACGCAGTATTTT
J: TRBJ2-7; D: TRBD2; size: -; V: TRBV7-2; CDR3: CASSLGLIAGEQYF; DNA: TGTGCCAGCAGCTTAGGGTTGATAGCGGGCGAGCAGTACTTC
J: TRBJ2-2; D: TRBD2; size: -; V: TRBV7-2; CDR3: CASRPHGGANGGELFF; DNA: TGTGCCAGCAGGCCCCACGGGGGGGCCAATGGCGGGGAGCTGTTTTTT
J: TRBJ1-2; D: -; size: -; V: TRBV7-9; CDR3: CASSPGSLVYGYTF; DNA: TGTGCCAGCAGCCCAGGGTCCCTCGTCTATGGCTACACCTTC
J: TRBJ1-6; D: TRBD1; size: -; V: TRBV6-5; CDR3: CASSARTGDSPLHF; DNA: TGTGCCAGCAGTGCCCGGACAGGCGATTCACCCCTCCACTTT
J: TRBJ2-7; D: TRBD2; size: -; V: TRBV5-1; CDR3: CASSLGTSGGFDEQYF; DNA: TGCGCCAGCAGCTTGGGGACTAGCGGGGGGTTCGACGAGCAGTACTTC
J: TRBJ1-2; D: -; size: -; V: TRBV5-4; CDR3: CASSPFPRQDGYTF; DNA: TGTGCCAGCAGCCCATTCCCACGACAAGATGGCTACACCTTC
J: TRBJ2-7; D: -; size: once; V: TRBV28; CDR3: CASSSVAYYEQYF; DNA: TGTGCCAGCAGCTCAGTGGCATACTACGAGCAGTACTTC
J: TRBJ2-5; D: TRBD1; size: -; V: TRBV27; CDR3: CASKGQATNKQYF; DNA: TGTGCCAGCAAGGGACAGGCCACAAATAAGCAGTACTTC
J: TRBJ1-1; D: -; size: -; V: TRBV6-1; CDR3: CASSFRLDTEAFF; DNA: TGTGCCAGCAGTTTCAGGTTGGACACTGAAGCTTTCTTT
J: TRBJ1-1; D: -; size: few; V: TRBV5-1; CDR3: CASSRGSSGTEAFF; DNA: TGCGCCAGCAGCCGGGGGTCTTCGGGGACTGAAGCTTTCTTT
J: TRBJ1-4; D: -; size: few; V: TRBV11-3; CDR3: CASSRKTGPNEKLFF; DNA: TGTGCCAGCAGTCGGAAGACAGGCCCTAATGAAAAACTGTTTTTT
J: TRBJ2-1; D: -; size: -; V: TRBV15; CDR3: CATSRDFQGANEQFF; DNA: TGTGCCACCAGCAGAGATTTCCAAGGAGCGAATGAGCAGTTCTTC
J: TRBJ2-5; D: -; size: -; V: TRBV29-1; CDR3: CSVALTQETQYF; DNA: TGCAGCGTTGCGCTGACTCAAGAGACCCAGTACTTC
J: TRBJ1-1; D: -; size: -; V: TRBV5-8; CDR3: CASREGMYTEAFF; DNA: TGTGCCAGCAGGGAGGGGATGTACACTGAAGCTTTCTTT
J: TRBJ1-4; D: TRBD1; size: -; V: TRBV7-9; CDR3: CASSLGGTATNEKLFF; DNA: TGTGCCAGCAGCTTAGGGGGGACAGCAACTAATGAAAAACTGTTTTTT
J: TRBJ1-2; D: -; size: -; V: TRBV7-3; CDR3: CASSVRPGVGYTF; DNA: TGTGCCAGCAGCGTCCGTCCCGGGGTTGGCTACACCTTC
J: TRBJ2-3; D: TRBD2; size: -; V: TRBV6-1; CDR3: CASSDLAGGDTQYF; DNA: TGTGCCAGCAGTGATCTAGCGGGGGGCGATACGCAGTATTTT
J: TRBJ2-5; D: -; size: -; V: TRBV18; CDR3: CASSPLGPETQYF; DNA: TGTGCCAGCTCACCATTGGGGCCGGAGACCCAGTACTTC
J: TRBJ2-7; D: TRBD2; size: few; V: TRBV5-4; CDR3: CASSTTSGLSYEQYF; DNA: TGTGCCAGCAGCACGACTAGCGGGCTCTCCTACGAGCAGTACTTC
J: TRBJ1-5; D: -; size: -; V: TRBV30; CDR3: CAWSVTGNQPQHF; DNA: TGTGCCTGGAGTGTCACGGGGAATCAGCCCCAGCATTTT
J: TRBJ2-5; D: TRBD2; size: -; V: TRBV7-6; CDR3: CASSGPPSGIQETQYF; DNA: TGTGCCAGCAGCGGCCCCCCTAGCGGGATCCAAGAGACCCAGTACTTC
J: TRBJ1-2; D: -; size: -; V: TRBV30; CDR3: CAWTGGRDYGYTF; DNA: TGTGCCTGGACAGGTGGGCGCGACTATGGCTACACCTTC
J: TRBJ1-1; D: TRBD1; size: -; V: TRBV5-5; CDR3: CASSLRTGSPTEAFF; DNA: TGTGCCAGCAGCCTCAGGACAGGGAGCCCTACTGAAGCTTTCTTT
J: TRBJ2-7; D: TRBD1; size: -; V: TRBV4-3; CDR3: CASSQEGGWYEQYF; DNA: TGCGCCAGCAGCCAAGAAGGGGGCTGGTACGAGCAGTACTTC
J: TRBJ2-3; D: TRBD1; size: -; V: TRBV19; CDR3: CASSIGEGASTDTQYF; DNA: TGTGCCAGTAGTATAGGCGAGGGGGCGTCCACAGATACGCAGTATTTT
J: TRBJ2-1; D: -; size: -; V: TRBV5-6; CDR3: CASSRDNYNEQFF; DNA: TGTGCCAGCAGCCGGGACAACTACAATGAGCAGTTCTTC
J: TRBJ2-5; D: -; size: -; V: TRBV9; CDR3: CASSIADSLQETQYF; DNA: TGTGCCAGCAGCATAGCTGACAGCCTCCAAGAGACCCAGTACTTC
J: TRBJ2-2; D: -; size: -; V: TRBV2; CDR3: CASSGAVYGGELFF; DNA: TGTGCCAGCAGTGGAGCGGTTTACGGCGGGGAGCTGTTTTTT
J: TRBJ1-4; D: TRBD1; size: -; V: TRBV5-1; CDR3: CASSLGQGSATNEKLFF; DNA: TGCGCCAGCAGCTTGGGACAGGGGAGTGCAACTAATGAAAAACTGTTTTTT
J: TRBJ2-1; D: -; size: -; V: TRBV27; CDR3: CASSLDQTRMNEQFF; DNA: TGTGCCAGCAGTTTAGATCAGACTAGGATGAATGAGCAGTTCTTC
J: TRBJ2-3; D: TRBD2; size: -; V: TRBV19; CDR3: CASTKRVSGSSPDTQYF; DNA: TGTGCCAGTACCAAGAGGGTTAGCGGGAGTAGCCCAGATACGCAGTATTTT
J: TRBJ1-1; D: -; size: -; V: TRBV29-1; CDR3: CSVLGQQAFF; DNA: TGCAGCGTTCTCGGACAGCAAGCTTTCTTT
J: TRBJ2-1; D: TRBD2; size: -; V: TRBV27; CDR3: CASSFLGTSGFNEQFF; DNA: TGTGCCAGCAGTTTCCTCGGGACTAGCGGTTTCAATGAGCAGTTCTTC
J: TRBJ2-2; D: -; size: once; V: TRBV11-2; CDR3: CASSLRGSDTGELFF; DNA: TGTGCCAGCAGCTTACGCGGATCGGACACCGGGGAGCTGTTTTTT